The 10 T cell receptor beta chains in this list originate from one sample, sequenced in a study of shared clonotypes between healthy human individuals (dated by TCRdb to 2018 to 2020). Libraries came from the immunoSEQ multiplex PCR assay. TCRdb holds this immuneACCESS table with in-frame rearrangements only. Some clones are missing; in checked studies, unresolved V genes explain under half, and the rest has no known cause. The sample table records fewer than 650,000 clones; about 80% of these occur just once. Of the sample, more than 10% falls within the top ten clones. The sample consisted of PBMCs. These receptors all come from a middle-aged woman in good health. Some clones in this sample may be carry-over from other donors' samples.

This clone showed up just a few times. This rearrangement joins TRBV19 to TRBJ1-5; D is unresolved. The CDR3 is 15 amino acids. Per germline, CDR1 LNHDA and CDR2 SQIVND (reference sequence). The ends were cut back, 5 bases at V and 2 bases at J, with 13 bases in the middle. As DNA, the CDR3 is TGTGCCAGTAGTTTTCAACCGGCTGGCAATCAGCCCCAGCATTTT. It codes for CASSFQPAGNQPQHF.

This sequence joins TRBV2 and TRBJ1-2, with D tentatively TRBD1 (6 bases). Germline V gene sequence: CDR1 SNHLY, CDR2 FYNNEI. The CDR3 consists of 12 residues. Trimming left V 8 bases short and J 7 bases short, with 14 bases between. CDR3 loop: CASSKGRGGYTF. The CDR3 nucleotides are TGTGCCAGCTCCAAAGGCAGGGGTGGCTACACCTTC.

In its sample, this clone was seen once. The genes are TRBV4-2 and TRBJ2-1; D is uncertain. The CDR3 totals 15 residues. From germline, CDR1 is LGHNA and CDR2 YNFKEQ. V gave up 0 bases and J gave up 8 bases, with 14 bases separating them. CDR3 sequence: CASSQEVWGSHEQFF. DNA for the CDR3: TGTGCCAGCAGCCAAGAGGTCTGGGGTTCCCATGAGCAGTTCTTC.

The chain is built from TRBV7-9 and TRBJ2-5; D unclear. With 1 base removed from V and 3 bases from J, the gap between germline ends came to 9 bases. Germline V gene data show CDR1 as SEHNR and CDR2 as FQNEAQ (reference sequence). This CDR3 has 14 residues. DNA for the CDR3: TGTGCCAGCAGCTTAGGAAGTGGCGAAGAGACCCAGTACTTC. Translation: CASSLGSGEETQYF.

This chain joins TRBV28 and TRBJ2-7; 16 bases map to TRBD2. The germline V gene encodes CDR1 MDHEN and CDR2 SYDVKM. The CDR3 totals 17 residues. The V gene end was trimmed by 6 bases and the J gene end by 2 bases; junction bases not matched to a gene: 7. The CDR3 nucleotides read TGTGCCAGCAGCAGCGGGACTAGCGGGAGGGCCACCTACGAGCAGTACTTC. Its protein is CASSSGTSGRATYEQYF.

The chain couples TRBV5-1 to TRBJ2-7, with TRBD2 as a possible D gene (6 bases). The V and J ends lost 4 bases and 4 bases respectively, with 15 bases between them. The CDR3 totals 14 residues. Germline CDR1 reads SGHRS; CDR2 reads YFSETQ. CDR3 sequence (DNA): TGCGCCAGCAGCGATTGGCGGGATGGGTACGAGCAGTACTTC. This codes for CASSDWRDGYEQYF.

This clone occurred once. The genes are TRBV7-2 and TRBJ1-5, with a tentative D call TRBD1 (5 bases). Germline CDR1 and CDR2: SGHTA and FQGNSA. V gave up 6 bases and J gave up 6 bases, with 12 bases separating them. CDR3 length: 13 amino acids. CDR3 region: CASRDSYVQPQHF. As DNA, the CDR3 is TGTGCCAGCAGAGACAGTTACGTTCAGCCCCAGCATTTT.

Points on this clone: Since a far larger clone is one base different, this is likely a read error. V gene TRBV29-1 combines with J gene TRBJ1-1; 9 bases align to TRBD1. The V and J ends lost 7 bases and 1 base, in that order; junction bases with no gene match: 1. CDR3 size: 12 residues. The germline V gene has CDR1 SQVTM and CDR2 ANQGSEA. CDR3 sequence reads: CSGDRANTEAFF. CDR3 nucleotides: TGCAGCGGGGACAGGGCGAACACTGAAGCTTTCTTT.

This chain uses TRBV7-2 with TRBJ2-3; the D call may be TRBD1 or TRBD2 (5 bases each). The CDR3 extends over 14 amino acids. CDR1 SGHTA and CDR2 FQGNSA come from the germline V gene. Trimming removed 6 bases at V and 2 bases at J, with 12 bases between. CDR3 protein: CASRPGTTTDTQYF. Written as DNA, the CDR3 is TGTGCCAGCAGGCCGGGGACCACCACAGATACGCAGTATTTT.

The chain recombines TRBV10-3 with TRBJ2-3; weak D call: TRBD2 (5 bases). The CDR3 is made up of 14 amino acids. From germline, CDR1 is ENHRY and CDR2 SYGVKD. The V end was cut by 0 bases, the J end by 6 bases, with 10 bases between. The CDR3 is CAISESRATDTQYF. The CDR3, as DNA: TGTGCCATCAGTGAGTCGCGGGCAACCGATACGCAGTATTTT.